These 16 T cell receptor beta chains came from one sample sequenced in a study of beta chain features in type 1 diabetes (dated by TCRdb to the late 2010s). Receptors were amplified or captured by the immunoSEQ multiplex PCR assay. The entire amount of isolated RNA was reverse transcribed using the High Capacity cDNA Reverse Transcription Kit, so the sequenced TCRB transcripts were expressed ones. TCRdb mirrors the immuneACCESS table, restricted to in-frame sequences. Some clones are absent from its copies; in checked studies, under half trace to an unresolved V gene, and the reason for the others is unknown. The sample profile shows 350,000 to 400,000 clones; more than 13% of them were found once. The leading ten clones occupy roughly 0.019% of the sample. The sample comprised naive CD4+ T cells from blood. According to the study, the label for this sample's cell subset or site signals: true naive CD4+ T cells. These TCRs come from a woman under 30 in good health.

This chain joins TRBV6-1 and TRBJ2-1; D may be TRBD1 (6 bases). Trimming left V 4 bases short and J 5 bases short, with 12 bases between. Germline-derived CDR1 and CDR2 are MNHNS and SASEGT. CDR3 length: 14 residues. CDR3 bases: TGTGCCAGCAGTGGACAGGCGACCCACAATGAGCAGTTCTTC. Translated: CASSGQATHNEQFF.

The sample holds a few counts of this clone. The rearrangement uses TRBV6-5 and TRBJ2-1; 12 nucleotides agree with TRBD2. Germline CDR1 MNHEY, CDR2 SVGAGI. The CDR3 is made up of 15 amino acids. V trimming: 6 bases; J trimming: 8 bases; junction bases outside the gene matches: 8. CDR3 protein: CASSPRLAGVDEQFF. The CDR3 nucleotides read TGTGCCAGCAGCCCCAGACTAGCGGGAGTGGATGAGCAGTTCTTC.

This chain joins TRBV6-1 and TRBJ2-1, with TRBD1 identical over 12 bases. The junction had 2 bases not matched to a gene; V was cut back by 8 bases and J by 6 bases. This CDR3 comprises 13 residues. Per the germline V gene, CDR1 is MNHNS and CDR2 is SASEGT. CDR3: CASRDRGPNEQFF. The CDR3 region has the DNA TGTGCCAGCCGGGACAGGGGGCCCAATGAGCAGTTCTTC.

This clone was seen only a few times. The chain recombines TRBV5-1 with TRBJ2-7; 13 nucleotides agree with TRBD2. After removal of 4 bases from V and 5 bases from J, the junction contained 6 bases not matched to a gene. The CDR3 has 15 residues. The germline gives CDR1 SGHRS, CDR2 YFSETQ. The CDR3 bases are TGCGCCAGCAGCACCAGACTAGCGGGAGGAAACGAGCAGTACTTC. Protein sequence: CASSTRLAGGNEQYF. Full variable domain (remainder filled in from reference TRBV5-1 and TRBJ2-7): KAGVTQTPRYLIKTRGQQVTLSCSPISGHRSVSWYQQTPGQGLQFLFEYFSETQRNKGNFPGRFSGRQFSNSRSEMNVSTLELGDSALYLCASSTRLAGGNEQYFGPGTRLTVT.

V gene TRBV5-1 combines with J gene TRBJ1-1, with TRBD1 matching 7 bases. The CDR3 spans 16 residues. From germline, CDR1 is SGHRS and CDR2 YFSETQ. The ends lost 1 base at V and 4 bases at J; junction bases unmatched: 10. CDR3 loop: CASSLWSGTVITEAFF. CDR3 nucleotides: TGCGCCAGCAGCTTGTGGTCCGGGACAGTGATCACTGAAGCTTTCTTT.

The sample holds a few counts of this clone. The rearrangement joins TRBV25-1 to TRBJ2-1; maybe TRBD1 (6 bases). The germline gives CDR1 MGHDK, CDR2 SYGVNS. CDR3 length: 16 residues. Between the trimmed V and J ends, which lost 6 bases and 5 bases, there was a span of 20 bases. The CDR3 coding sequence is TGTGCCAGCAGAGGGGAGCAGGGGAAGCACCACAATGAGCAGTTCTTC. Its protein product is CASRGEQGKHHNEQFF.

The chain links TRBV18 to TRBJ2-1; 9 bases are a match to TRBD2. CDR3 length: 20 residues. V dropped 0 bases and J dropped 8; count of bases not matched to a gene: 20. In germline, CDR1 is KGHSH, CDR2 LQKENI. The CDR3 is CASSPPMASGIRATLDEQFF. In DNA, the CDR3 is TGTGCCAGCTCACCACCGATGGCTAGCGGGATAAGGGCCACGCTAGATGAGCAGTTCTTC.

This clone appeared a few times. The CDR3 DNA sequence: TGCGCCAGCAGCCAATCAGACAGCCGTAATGAGCAGTTCTTC. This sequence encodes CASSQSDSRNEQFF. The chain recombines TRBV4-3 with TRBJ2-1; a possible D gene is TRBD1 (5 bases). The CDR3 totals 14 residues. Germline CDR1 LGHNA, CDR2 YSLEER. The germline V and J ends were trimmed by 2 bases and 7 bases, with 12 bases remaining between them.

The V gene is TRBV6-5, the J gene TRBJ1-2, with D tentatively TRBD1 (6 bases). The CDR3 totals 12 residues. Trimming took 10 bases from V and 7 from J, leaving 16 bases between them. Per germline, CDR1 MNHEY and CDR2 SVGAGI. Written as DNA, the CDR3 is TGTGCCACCGATTCAGGGGCCAGTGGCTACACCTTC. As protein: CATDSGASGYTF.

In this sample, this clone turned up a few times. The V gene is TRBV29-1, the J gene TRBJ1-4; D is possibly TRBD1 (6 bases). This CDR3 is 11 amino acids long. Germline V gene data show CDR1 as SQVTM and CDR2 as ANQGSEA. V dropped 4 bases and J dropped 7 bases, with 7 bases sitting between them. The CDR3 region is CSVVDSEKLFF. The DNA for the CDR3 is TGCAGCGTTGTGGACAGTGAAAAACTGTTTTTT.

This clone showed up just a few times. DNA for the CDR3: TGTGCCAGCAGCCCCGGAGCAGGGGTCTACGAGCAGTACTTC. Its protein product is CASSPGAGVYEQYF. The gene calls are TRBV4-2 and TRBJ2-7; the D gene is possibly TRBD1 (6 bases). The V gene's germline CDR1 is LGHNA and CDR2 YNFKEQ. V was shortened by 4 bases and J by 3 bases, with 13 bases between the two germline ends. The CDR3 extends over 14 amino acids.

This clone was counted between two and nine times. The chain recombines TRBV30 with TRBJ1-5; perhaps TRBD1 as D (5 bases). Germline V gene lookup returns CDR1 GTSNPN and CDR2 SVGIG (reference sequence). The CDR3 extends over 14 amino acids. V lost 0 bases to trimming and J lost 0 bases, with 6 bases between them. CDR3 DNA sequence: TGTGCCTGGAGTGTGACAGATAGCAATCAGCCCCAGCATTTT. Protein: CAWSVTDSNQPQHF.

The J gene is TRBJ1-1, the V gene TRBV29-1; D not resolved. Trimming took 4 bases from V and 5 from J, leaving 17 bases between them. This CDR3 is built from 14 residues. Germline assignment: CDR1 SQVTM and CDR2 ANQGSEA. Written as DNA, the CDR3 is TGCAGCGTTGCGGGTACTGTGGGTGTAACTGAAGCTTTCTTT. Encoded protein: CSVAGTVGVTEAFF.

This clone was seen more than once but under ten times. The gene calls are TRBV29-1 and TRBJ2-1; a weak D match, TRBD1 (6 bases). The CDR3 length is 16 residues. CDR1 is SQVTM, CDR2 ANQGSEA, per germline. V was pared by 7 bases and J by 5 bases, with 24 bases between. CDR3 DNA sequence: TGCAGCGCCCGGATGCCCTCGGGACAACTTAACAATGAGCAGTTCTTC. This gives the protein CSARMPSGQLNNEQFF.

As to this clone: The junction differs from germline at one of its ends, possibly a read error. This chain connects TRBV28 to TRBJ2-1; 9 nucleotides line up with TRBD2. CDR1 and CDR2 from the germline V gene are MDHEN and SYDVKM. This CDR3 contains 12 residues. The CDR3 is CASMGKREVKVF. The DNA for the CDR3 is TGTGCCAGCATGGGGAAGCGGGAGGTTAAGGTCTTC.

This clone was seen only a few times. The chain combines TRBV6-5 with TRBJ1-2; no reliable D call. Germline lookup yields CDR1 MNHEY and CDR2 SVGAGI. This CDR3 is built from 13 residues. The V gene lost 2 bases and the J gene lost 2 bases, with 6 bases spanning the gap. CDR3 nucleotides: TGTGCCAGCAGTTACGGAGGGAACTATGGCTACACCTTC. Translating it yields CASSYGGNYGYTF.